The 30 T cell receptor beta chains below all came from one sample that was sequenced in a study of blood T cell repertoires in COVID-19. The data were produced by immunoSEQ multiplex PCR, yet TCRdb's version contains in-frame clones alone and is incomplete. The sample shows about 72,000 clones, around 82% of them seen only once. The sequenced sample consisted of peripheral blood. The receptor set was obtained from a man aged 55 to 70 with acute or convalescent COVID-19.

V gene TRBV21-1 combines with J gene TRBJ1-4; the DNA was not used to check the table's D call, TRBD1. TRBV21-1 is tagged as a pseudogene. The CDR3 totals 17 residues. The DNA of the CDR3 is TGTGCCAGCAACGGGACAGTTAACGGAGCAACTAATGAAAAACTGTTTTTT. Translating gives CASNGTVNGATNEKLFF.

V gene TRBV5-6 combines with J gene TRBJ1-5; the D gene is possibly TRBD1 (5 bases). The CDR3 length is 17 residues. Germline CDR1 and CDR2: SGHDT and YYEEEE. Trimming took 6 bases from V and 2 from J, leaving 21 bases between them. CDR3 sequence (DNA): TGTGCCAGCAACCGTCGGGGGATTAAAGAGGGCAATCAGCCCCAGCATTTT. This encodes CASNRRGIKEGNQPQHF.

The genes are TRBV27 and TRBJ1-1; 7 nucleotides match TRBD1. J gave up 1 base and V 6 bases, and 8 bases lay outside the gene matches. The V gene's germline CDR1 is MNHEY and CDR2 SMNVEV (reference sequence). This CDR3 contains 15 residues. As DNA, the CDR3 is TGTGCCAGCAGCGTACAGGGGTCTCCGAACACTGAAGCTTTCTTT. Encoded protein: CASSVQGSPNTEAFF.

To note about this clone: The conserved phenylalanine or tryptophan normally closing the CDR3 is absent here, so this likely arose from a read error. No DNA is shown, since the ends of the CDR3 on it are uncertain; the CDR3 is the one TCRdb lists. J is TRBJ1-4 and V is TRBV24-1; the tabulated D call, TRBD1, remains unverified against the DNA. The CDR3 length is 19 residues, termini included. The germline CDR1 and CDR2 sequences are KGHDR and SFDVKD. CDR3 sequence: CATSDLEDYSLGQGPVCLS.

The gene calls are TRBV6-2 or TRBV6-3 and TRBJ2-7; 8 bases align to TRBD2. Germline V CDR1 and CDR2: MNHEY, SVGEGT. Unmatched junction bases numbered 6, after V lost 2 bases and J lost 0 bases. This CDR3 has 16 amino acids. The CDR3 DNA follows: TGTGCCAGCAGTTACCGACTAGCGCCGAGCTCCTACGAGCAGTACTTC. This sequence encodes CASSYRLAPSSYEQYF.

The V gene is TRBV5-5, the J gene TRBJ2-2; weak D call: TRBD1 (6 bases). Germline V CDR1 and CDR2: SGHKS, YYEKEE (reference sequence). Trimming pared 4 bases from V and 6 bases from J, leaving 16 bases between. CDR3 length: 15 amino acids. CDR3 in DNA: TGTGCCAGCAGCAAAAACTCAGGGGCTGCCGGGGAGCTGTTTTTT. Residues: CASSKNSGAAGELFF. Complete variable domain (other parts from reference TRBV5-5 and TRBJ2-2): DAGVTQSPTHLIKTRGQQVTLRCSPISGHKSVSWYQQVLGQGPQFIFQYYEKEERGRGNFPDRFSARQFPNYSSELNVNALLLGDSALYLCASSKNSGAAGELFFGEGSRLTVL.

The chain carries TRBV7-2 and TRBJ1-5; tentatively, D is TRBD1 (6 bases). The CDR3 sequence is 15 residues long. Germline assignment: CDR1 SGHTA and CDR2 FQGNSA. Trimming stripped 3 bases from V and 3 bases from J, with 12 bases between. The CDR3 is CASSLTGDFNQPQHF. The CDR3 coding sequence is TGTGCCAGCAGCTTGACAGGTGATTTCAATCAGCCCCAGCATTTT.

A few counts support this clone. This sequence joins TRBV5-1 and TRBJ1-4, with D hard to call. Trimming removed 1 base from V and 0 bases from J, with 16 bases in between. There are 18 residues in the CDR3. Per the germline V gene, CDR1 is SGHRS and CDR2 is YFSETQ. CDR3 sequence (DNA): TGCGCCAGCAGCTTGAGGACGAGCGGAACAACAACTAATGAAAAACTGTTTTTT. This sequence encodes CASSLRTSGTTTNEKLFF.

The rearrangement joins TRBV3-1 (or the pseudogene TRBV3-2) to TRBJ1-1; tentative D call: TRBD1 (6 bases). Between the trimmed V and J ends, which lost 3 bases and 3 bases, there was a span of 14 bases. The CDR3 has 15 residues. Germline-derived CDR1 and CDR2 are LGHDT and YNNKEL (reference sequence). CDR3 coding DNA: TGTGCCAGCAGCCATTCAGGGGAGGGGTACACTGAAGCTTTCTTT. Translated: CASSHSGEGYTEAFF.

The chain combines TRBV5-5 with TRBJ1-4; 8 bases agree with TRBD1. Germline assignment: CDR1 SGHKS and CDR2 YYEKEE (reference sequence). V shed 1 base, J shed 8 bases, and the junction held 7 bases outside the gene matches. The CDR3 has 15 amino acids. The CDR3 loop is CASSLMDRVGEKLFF. CDR3 DNA: TGTGCCAGCAGCTTGATGGACAGGGTTGGCGAAAAACTGTTTTTT.

This clone occurred once. The chain links TRBV7-9 to TRBJ2-3, with D tentatively TRBD1 (6 bases). V was trimmed by 4 bases and J by 3 bases, leaving 11 bases between them. This CDR3 is 14 amino acids long. Germline CDR1 reads SEHNR; CDR2 reads FQNEAQ (reference sequence). The chain's CDR3 is CASSSTQGTDTQYF. The CDR3 DNA follows: TGTGCCAGCAGCTCTACACAGGGAACAGATACGCAGTATTTT.

This chain joins TRBV19 and TRBJ2-2; D might be TRBD1 (6 bases). The CDR3 runs 15 residues. From germline, CDR1 is LNHDA and CDR2 SQIVND (reference sequence). Deletions cut 6 bases from V and 5 bases from J, with 16 bases between. The CDR3 loop is CASSLNRVRTGELFF. CDR3 bases: TGTGCCAGTAGCCTTAACAGGGTCCGGACCGGGGAGCTGTTTTTT.

The chain links TRBV10-3 to TRBJ1-5; 9 bases are a match to TRBD1. In germline, CDR1 is ENHRY, CDR2 SYGVKD. Unmatched junction bases numbered 5, after V lost 6 bases and J lost 2 bases. There are 15 residues in the CDR3. Here the CDR3 DNA reads TGTGCCATCAGACAGGGGGCGTCAGGCAATCAGCCCCAGCATTTT. Translation gives CAIRQGASGNQPQHF.

The chain carries TRBV10-3 and TRBJ1-6; no definite D call. V shed 11 bases and J shed 5 bases, with 13 bases lying between them. CDR1 and CDR2 (germline): ENHRY, SYGVKD. The length of the CDR3 is 13 residues. The CDR3 coding sequence is TGTGCCCCCCGTGGCAGTCATAATTCACCCCTCCACTTT. It is translated as CAPRGSHNSPLHF.

This clone was recorded at least ten times. The V call is TRBV6-6, the J call TRBJ1-2; 7 bases map to TRBD1. This CDR3 comprises 14 residues. V was pared by 5 bases and J by 8 bases, with 11 bases of the junction left unmatched. CDR1 and CDR2 (germline): MNHNY, SVGAGI (reference sequence). Written as DNA, the CDR3 is TGTGCCAGCAGTGAGGCTACAGGGGAGGACGGCTACACCTTC. This gives the protein CASSEATGEDGYTF.

The chain carries TRBV18 and TRBJ1-5; perhaps TRBD1 as D (5 bases). V lost 6 bases and J lost 3, with 15 bases in between. CDR3 length: 15 amino acids. Germline CDR1 is KGHSH and CDR2 is LQKENI. CDR3 coding DNA: TGTGCCAGCTCTTCTCTGGACACAGACAATCAGCCCCAGCATTTT. Translation: CASSSLDTDNQPQHF.

This rearrangement joins TRBV25-1 to TRBJ2-3; tentative D call: TRBD1 (5 bases). CDR3 size: 16 residues. The germline V gene encodes CDR1 MGHDK and CDR2 SYGVNS. Trimming shortened V by 3 bases and J by 1 base, and 14 bases separated the two germline ends. This CDR3 reads CASSDVQGRGTDTQYF. The CDR3 DNA sequence: TGTGCCAGCAGTGATGTCCAGGGAAGGGGCACAGATACGCAGTATTTT. The full variable domain, with the rest looked up from reference TRBV25-1 and TRBJ2-3, is EADIYQTPRYLVIGTGKKITLECSQTMGHDKMYWYQQDPGMELHLIHYSYGVNSTEKGDLSSESTVSRIRTEHFPLTLESARPSHTSQYLCASSDVQGRGTDTQYFGPGTRLTVL.

This chain links TRBV4-1 with TRBJ1-2; TRBD1 aligns across 7 bases. Per germline, CDR1 MGHRA and CDR2 YSYEKL. This CDR3 has 17 amino acids. V was clipped by 2 bases and J by 4 bases; unmatched bases: 13. The CDR3 sequence is CASSQNMGTARPYGYTF. DNA for the CDR3: TGCGCCAGCAGCCAAAACATGGGGACAGCGAGGCCCTATGGCTACACCTTC.

This rearrangement joins TRBV5-6 to TRBJ1-1; perhaps TRBD1 as D (5 bases). Trimming took off 5 bases at V and 1 base at J, with 12 bases between the two ends. The germline CDR1 and CDR2 sequences are SGHDT and YYEEEE. This CDR3 contains 14 residues. CDR3 nucleotides: TGTGCCAGCAGGCGGGGACCGACGAACACTGAAGCTTTCTTT. Encoded protein: CASRRGPTNTEAFF.

The CDR3 nucleotides are TGTGCCAGTAGTCCGATGCGGGGCGAAAAACTGTTTTTT. This codes for CASSPMRGEKLFF. The chain carries TRBV19 and TRBJ1-4; perhaps TRBD1 as D (5 bases). V gave up 5 bases and J gave up 8 bases, with 12 bases separating them. The CDR3 covers 13 residues. Germline V CDR1 and CDR2: LNHDA, SQIVND (reference sequence).

The chain joins TRBV7-9 to TRBJ1-6; D may be TRBD1 (5 bases). The CDR3 length is 15 residues. Germline CDR1 and CDR2: SEHNR and FQNEAQ (reference sequence). Trimming took off 1 base at V and 9 bases at J, with 13 bases between the two ends. CDR3 nucleotides: TGTGCCAGCAGCTTAGGGGCGATGGGGGGTTCACCCCTCCACTTT. This encodes CASSLGAMGGSPLHF.

This clone was found a few times. The chain is built from TRBV9 and TRBJ1-2; tentative D call: TRBD1 (6 bases). This CDR3 is built from 13 residues. Trimming took off 4 bases at V and 2 bases at J, with 9 bases between the two ends. Germline CDR1 is SGDLS and CDR2 is YYNGEE. CDR3 region: CASSLQGNYGYTF. DNA of the CDR3: TGTGCCAGCAGCCTCCAGGGGAACTATGGCTACACCTTC.

The chain couples TRBV2 to TRBJ2-7, with 7 bases lining up with TRBD1. The CDR3 length is 13 residues. The junction had 6 bases not matched to a gene; V was cut back by 7 bases and J by 3 bases. In germline, CDR1 is SNHLY, CDR2 FYNNEI. CDR3 nucleotides: TGTGCCAGCATACGAGGGGGCGGCTACGAGCAGTACTTC. Translation: CASIRGGGYEQYF.

The chain recombines TRBV7-2 with TRBJ1-1, with TRBD1 as a possible D gene (5 bases). Germline V lookup: CDR1 SGHTA, CDR2 FQGNSA. V shed 6 bases and J shed 4 bases, with 12 bases lying between them. CDR3 length: 13 amino acids. CDR3 region: CASRVAGVTEAFF. The DNA for the CDR3 is TGTGCCAGCAGGGTTGCGGGGGTCACTGAAGCTTTCTTT.

The gene calls are TRBV12-3 or TRBV12-4 and TRBJ1-2; unclear D gene. The CDR3 is made up of 11 amino acids. V lost 0 bases to trimming and J lost 8 bases, with 4 bases between them. The CDR3 DNA sequence: TGTGCCAGCAGTTTAGCGAGGGGCTACACCTTC. Its protein is CASSLARGYTF.

The chain employs TRBV5-4 and TRBJ2-1, with 8 bases fitting TRBD1. Losses at the gene ends were 4 bases for V and 4 bases for J; bases not matched to a gene: 7. Germline CDR1 and CDR2: SGHNT and YYREEE (reference sequence). The CDR3 contains 15 residues. The CDR3 spells CASSTTGTGYNEQFF. CDR3 DNA: TGTGCCAGCAGCACTACCGGGACAGGTTACAATGAGCAGTTCTTC.

The genes are TRBV2 and TRBJ1-3; 7 nucleotides match TRBD1. Germline trimming cut 6 bases from V and 2 bases from J; bases unmatched to any gene: 4. The length of the CDR3 is 14 residues. In germline, CDR1 is SNHLY, CDR2 FYNNEI. The CDR3 nucleotides read TGTGCCAGCAGCCTGACAGGGCCTGGAAACACCATATATTTT. Residues: CASSLTGPGNTIYF.

The gene calls are TRBV7-2 and TRBJ1-3, with D maybe TRBD1 (5 bases). The CDR3 has 15 amino acids. Germline CDR1 is SGHTA and CDR2 is FQGNSA. V was shortened by 2 bases and J by 2 bases, with 10 bases between the two germline ends. DNA for the CDR3: TGTGCCAGCAGCTTACGCTCAGGGACTGGAAACACCATATATTTT. It specifies CASSLRSGTGNTIYF.

V is TRBV2 and J is TRBJ1-2; no reliable D call. The CDR3 runs to 14 residues. Germline lookup yields CDR1 SNHLY and CDR2 FYNNEI. Trimming left V 1 base short and J 1 base short, with 7 bases between. CDR3 bases: TGTGCCAGCAGTGAAGGCAGTCTTAACTATGGCTACACCTTC. Translation: CASSEGSLNYGYTF.

The chain carries TRBV19 and TRBJ1-1; no clear D gene. CDR1 and CDR2 from the germline V gene are LNHDA and SQIVND (reference sequence). CDR3 length: 14 residues. The V gene lost 3 bases and the J gene lost 7 bases, with 15 bases spanning the gap. The CDR3 sequence: CASSIIGVGSEAFF. Here the CDR3 DNA reads TGTGCCAGTAGTATCATCGGGGTTGGTAGTGAAGCTTTCTTT.